This T cell receptor beta chain is drawn from a study of blood T cell repertoires in COVID-19. About the research overall: Collection of acute and convalescent COVID-19 samples took place in the United States, Italy and Spain. Sources were T cells, B-cell-depleted T cells, or PBMCs; the material itself was cDNA or gDNA.

The CDR3 covers 16 residues. Trimming cost V 3 bases and J 6 bases; bases outside gene matches: 10. Germline CDR1 SGHNT, CDR2 YYREEE (reference sequence). Original methodology: Estimates of nucleated cell counts were drawn from the amplification of reference gene primers. Method: immunoSEQ multiplex PCR; TCRdb's copy keeps in-frame clones and lacks some. V, J and clone size reflect that table, while D and trimming were determined from the DNA. The data contain about 68,000 clones, approximately 80% of them seen just once; the ten biggest clones take up roughly 12%. The source material was peripheral blood. The rearrangement links TRBV5-4 to TRBJ2-5; 11 bases line up with TRBD2. The origin of this receptor is a human donor in a cohort sampled during active COVID-19. The CDR3 DNA reads as TGTGCCAGCAGCTCGACTAGCGGGGCGGGTCTGAAGACCCAGTACTTC. It codes for CASSSTSGAGLKTQYF.